Listed below are T cell receptor beta chains from one sample, sequenced in a study of blood T cell repertoires in COVID-19. The method was immunoSEQ multiplex PCR; TCRdb's version includes in-frame clones alone and lacks a portion of them. The table lists about 50,000 clones, about 89% of them singletons. The sequenced sample consisted of peripheral blood. Receptor source: a human donor in a cohort sampled during active COVID-19. Each CDR3 is given with its conserved first and last residue. The order of the fields is V gene, D gene, J gene, clone size, CDR3 DNA, CDR3 protein. D genes are given only for firm matches. Clone size, where shown, is once, few, many, or a class for clones that have expanded.

TRBV7-8,.,TRBJ2-6,few,TGTGCCAGCAGCCTACGTCCAGGGGACAACGTCCTGACTTTC,CASSLRPGDNVLTF
TRBV5-1,.,TRBJ2-3,.,TGCGCCAGCAGCTTGGTACCGGCAGATACGCAGTATTTT,CASSLVPADTQYF
TRBV19,TRBD2,TRBJ2-4,.,TGTGCCAGTAGCCATCGGGCGGGGGACCAAAACATTCAGTACTTC,CASSHRAGDQNIQYF
TRBV9,.,TRBJ2-3,.,TGTGCCAGCAGCGTCGGAGGCACAGATACGCAGTATTTT,CASSVGGTDTQYF
TRBV7-8,.,TRBJ1-1,once,TGTGCCAGCAGCTATGAAACAGGACGCCCGTTGAACACTGAAGCTTTCTTT,CASSYETGRPLNTEAFF
TRBV12-3/TRBV12-4,.,TRBJ1-1,.,TGTGCCAGCAGTTGGGACTATGAAGCTTTCTTT,CASSWDYEAFF
TRBV28,.,TRBJ1-2,.,TGTGCCAGCAGGGTCAGGGAATCCGGTGGCTACACCTTC,CASRVRESGGYTF
TRBV11-3,TRBD1,TRBJ2-1,.,TGTGCCAGCAGCCCCGGGACAGGGGGCTACAATGAGCAGTTCTTC,CASSPGTGGYNEQFF
TRBV2,TRBD2,TRBJ2-1,.,TGTGCCAGCAGTGGACTAGCGGCTAATGAGCAGTTCTTC,CASSGLAANEQFF
TRBV18,TRBD1,TRBJ2-5,.,TGTGCCAGCTCTCGTGGACAGGGCCCCTCTGTGGAGACCCAGTACTTC,CASSRGQGPSVETQYF
TRBV5-1,.,TRBJ1-2,.,TGCGCCAGCACCGGGGGGACCTATGGCTACACCTTC,CASTGGTYGYTF